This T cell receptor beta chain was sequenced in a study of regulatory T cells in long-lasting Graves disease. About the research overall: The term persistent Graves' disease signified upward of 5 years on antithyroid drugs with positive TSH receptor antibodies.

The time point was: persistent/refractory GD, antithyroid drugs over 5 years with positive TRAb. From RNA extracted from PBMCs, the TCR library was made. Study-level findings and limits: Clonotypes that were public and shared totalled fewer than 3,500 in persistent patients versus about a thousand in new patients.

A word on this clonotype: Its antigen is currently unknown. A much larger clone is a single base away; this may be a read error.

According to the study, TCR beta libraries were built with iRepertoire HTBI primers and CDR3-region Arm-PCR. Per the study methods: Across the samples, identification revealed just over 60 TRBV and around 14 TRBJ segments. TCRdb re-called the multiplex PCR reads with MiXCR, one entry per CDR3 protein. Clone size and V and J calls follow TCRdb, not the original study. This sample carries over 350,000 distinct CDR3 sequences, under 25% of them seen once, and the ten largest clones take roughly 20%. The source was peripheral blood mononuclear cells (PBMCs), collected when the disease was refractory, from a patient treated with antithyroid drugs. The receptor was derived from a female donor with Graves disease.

The chain's CDR3 is CASSLGNAGGLFF. CDR3 in DNA: TGTGCCAGCAGCCTAGGAAATGCCGGGGGGCTGTTTTTT. The chain recombines TRBV7-8 with TRBJ2-2; D may be TRBD2 (6 bases). Germline V CDR1 and CDR2: SGHVS, FQNEAQ. This CDR3 comprises 13 residues.